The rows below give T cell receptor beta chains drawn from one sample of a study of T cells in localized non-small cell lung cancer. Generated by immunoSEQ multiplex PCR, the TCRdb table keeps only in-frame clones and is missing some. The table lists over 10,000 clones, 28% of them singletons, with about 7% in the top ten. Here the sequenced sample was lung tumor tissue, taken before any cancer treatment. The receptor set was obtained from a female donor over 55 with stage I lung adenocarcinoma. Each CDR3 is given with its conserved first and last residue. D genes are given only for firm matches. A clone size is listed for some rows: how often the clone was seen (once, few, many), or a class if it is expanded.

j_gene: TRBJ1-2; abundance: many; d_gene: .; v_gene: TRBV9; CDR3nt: TGTGCCAGCAGCGTAGGTACCTTAAGTAACTATGGCTACACCTTC; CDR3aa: CASSVGTLSNYGYTF
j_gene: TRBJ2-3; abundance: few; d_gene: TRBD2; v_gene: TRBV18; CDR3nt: TGTGCCAGCTCACCAGACCCCCTAGCGGGGGGAAACAGGGATACGCAGTATTTT; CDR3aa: CASSPDPLAGGNRDTQYF
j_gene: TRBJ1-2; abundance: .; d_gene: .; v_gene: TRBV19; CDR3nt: TGTGCCAGCACGTTGGGTGGTACCCTTGGCTACACCTTC; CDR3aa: CASTLGGTLGYTF
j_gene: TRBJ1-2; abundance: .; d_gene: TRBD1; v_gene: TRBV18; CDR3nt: TGTGCCAGCTCACCTCTCTCGACAGGGGGGGCTTATGGCTACACCTTC; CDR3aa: CASSPLSTGGAYGYTF
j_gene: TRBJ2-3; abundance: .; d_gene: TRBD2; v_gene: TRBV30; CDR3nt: TGTGCCTGGAGTGGGACTAGCGGTTCAGATACGCAGTATTTT; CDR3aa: CAWSGTSGSDTQYF
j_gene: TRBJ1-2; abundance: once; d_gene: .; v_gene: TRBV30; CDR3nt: TGTGCCTGGAGTTCCCCCAGGGGCAGATTGAACTATGGCTACACCTTC; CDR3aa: CAWSSPRGRLNYGYTF
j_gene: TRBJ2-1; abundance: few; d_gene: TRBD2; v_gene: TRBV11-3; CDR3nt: TGTGCCAGCAGCCGGGAGGGGAGCTTCAATGAGCAGTTCTTC; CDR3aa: CASSREGSFNEQFF
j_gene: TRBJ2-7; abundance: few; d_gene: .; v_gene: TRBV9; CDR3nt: TGTGCCAGCAGCGTAGCCTCAGTTTCCTACGAGCAGTACTTC; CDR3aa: CASSVASVSYEQYF
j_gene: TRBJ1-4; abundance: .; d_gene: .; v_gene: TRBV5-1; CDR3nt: TGCGCCAGCAGCTTGAGACCCCTGGGCGAAAAACTGTTTTTT; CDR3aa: CASSLRPLGEKLFF
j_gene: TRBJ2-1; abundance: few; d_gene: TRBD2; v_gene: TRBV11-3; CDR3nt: TGTGCCAGCAGCTTGAGGGCGGGAGGGCCGGTTGAGCAGTTCTTC; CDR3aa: CASSLRAGGPVEQFF
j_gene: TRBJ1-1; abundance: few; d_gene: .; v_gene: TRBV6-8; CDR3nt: TGTGCCAGCAGCCGTTCATTGAGGGTCGGTTTGGTTACTGAAGCTTTCTTT; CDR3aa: CASSRSLRVGLVTEAFF
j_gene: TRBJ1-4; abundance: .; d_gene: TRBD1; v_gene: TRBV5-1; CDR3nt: TGCGCCAGCAGCCGGGGACAGGGGGGCTCAATAAGGGATGAAAAACTGTTTTTT; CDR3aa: CASSRGQGGSIRDEKLFF
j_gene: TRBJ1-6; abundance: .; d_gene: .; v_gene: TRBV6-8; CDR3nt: TGTGCCAGCAGTTACGGGGAGAATTCACCCCTCCACTTT; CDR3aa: CASSYGENSPLHF
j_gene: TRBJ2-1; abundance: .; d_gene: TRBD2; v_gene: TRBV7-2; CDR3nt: TGTGCCAGCAGCTGGACTAGCGGGAATGAGCAGTTCTTC; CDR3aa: CASSWTSGNEQFF
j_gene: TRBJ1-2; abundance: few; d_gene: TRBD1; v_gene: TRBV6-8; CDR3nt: TGTGCCAGCAGGGAACGTCCAACAGGGGTTAACTATGGCTACACCTTC; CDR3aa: CASRERPTGVNYGYTF
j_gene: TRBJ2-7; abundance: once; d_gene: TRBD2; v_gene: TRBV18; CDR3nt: TGTGCCAGCTCCGGACTAGCGGGAGAGGGCGAGCAGTACTTC; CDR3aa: CASSGLAGEGEQYF
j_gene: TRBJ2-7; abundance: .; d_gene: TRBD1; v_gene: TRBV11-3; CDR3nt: TGTGCCAGCAGCTTAGAGCGGGACAGGCTCTTTCTTCCCTACGAGCAGTACTTC; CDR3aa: CASSLERDRLFLPYEQYF
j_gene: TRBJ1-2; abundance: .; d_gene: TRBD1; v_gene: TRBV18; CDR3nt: TGTGCCAGCTCACGCGCCGGGACAGGGAATTTAAACTATGGCTACACCTTC; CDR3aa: CASSRAGTGNLNYGYTF
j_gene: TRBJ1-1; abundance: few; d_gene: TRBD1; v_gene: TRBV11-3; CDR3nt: TGTGCCAGCAGCTTGGACGACAGGGACACTGAAGCTTTCTTT; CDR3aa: CASSLDDRDTEAFF
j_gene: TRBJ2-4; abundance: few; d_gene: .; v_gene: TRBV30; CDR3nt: TGTGCCTGGACCCATGCATGGGACCTAGCCAAAAACATTCAGTACTTC; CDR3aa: CAWTHAWDLAKNIQYF
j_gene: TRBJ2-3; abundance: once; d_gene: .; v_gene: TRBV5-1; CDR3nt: TGCGCCAGCAGCCCAGGGACACTCAAAGATACGCAGTATTTT; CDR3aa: CASSPGTLKDTQYF
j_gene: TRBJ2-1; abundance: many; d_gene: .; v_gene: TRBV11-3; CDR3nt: TGTGCCAGCAGCCCAGAGCGGAGCTCCTACAATGAGCAGTTCTTC; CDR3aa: CASSPERSSYNEQFF
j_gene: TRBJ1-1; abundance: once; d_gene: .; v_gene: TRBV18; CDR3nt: TGTGCCAGCTCACCGAAGGGGTCTTTGGCTGAAGCTTTCTTT; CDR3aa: CASSPKGSLAEAFF
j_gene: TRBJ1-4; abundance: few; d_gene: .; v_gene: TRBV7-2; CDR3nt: TGTGCCAGCAGCTTATACGGAGATGAAAAACTGTTTTTT; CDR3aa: CASSLYGDEKLFF
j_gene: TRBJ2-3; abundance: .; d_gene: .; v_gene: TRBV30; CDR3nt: TGTGCCTGGAAGAAGCGGGCGAGCACAGATACGCAGTATTTT; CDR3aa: CAWKKRASTDTQYF
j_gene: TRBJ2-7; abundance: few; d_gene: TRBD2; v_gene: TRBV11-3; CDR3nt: TGTGCCAGCAGCTTAGGACTAGCGGGAGAGTGGGACTCCTACGAGCAGTACTTC; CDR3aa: CASSLGLAGEWDSYEQYF
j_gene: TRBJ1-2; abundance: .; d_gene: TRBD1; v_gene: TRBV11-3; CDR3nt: TGTGCCAGCAGCCCCGTGACAGGGAACTATGGCTACACCTTC; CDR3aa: CASSPVTGNYGYTF
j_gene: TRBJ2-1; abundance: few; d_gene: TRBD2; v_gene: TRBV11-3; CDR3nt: TGTGCCAGCAAGGGGGGACTAGCGGGGAATGAGCAGTTCTTC; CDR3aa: CASKGGLAGNEQFF
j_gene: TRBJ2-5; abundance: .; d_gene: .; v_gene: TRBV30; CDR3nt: TGTGCCTGGAGTGTGAAGGGAGAGACCCAGTACTTC; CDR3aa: CAWSVKGETQYF
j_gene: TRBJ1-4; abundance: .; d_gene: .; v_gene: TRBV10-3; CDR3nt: TGTGCCATCAGTGAGTCCGGGCTCATTAGGGTTTTT; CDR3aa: CAISESGLIRVF
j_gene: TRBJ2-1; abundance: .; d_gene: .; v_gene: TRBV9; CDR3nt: TGTGCCAGCAGCGTAGGTGGGAGCACCTACAATGAGCAGTTCTTC; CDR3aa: CASSVGGSTYNEQFF
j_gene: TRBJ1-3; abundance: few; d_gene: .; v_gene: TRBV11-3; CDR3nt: TGTGCCAGCAGCTTAGGGGAGTTAAGGCTTGCTGGAAACACCATATATTTT; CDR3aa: CASSLGELRLAGNTIYF
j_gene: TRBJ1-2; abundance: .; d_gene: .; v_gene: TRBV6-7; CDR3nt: TGTGCCAGCATAGGAAACTATGGCTACACCTTC; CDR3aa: CASIGNYGYTF
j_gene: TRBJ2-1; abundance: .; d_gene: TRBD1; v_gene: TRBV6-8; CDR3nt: TGTGCCAGCCTTCCCGGACAGGTAACCTACAATGAGCAGTTCTTC; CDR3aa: CASLPGQVTYNEQFF
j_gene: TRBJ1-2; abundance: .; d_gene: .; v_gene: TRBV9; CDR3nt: TGTGCCAGCAGCGTAGTCGCTGAAGGCGGCTACACCTTC; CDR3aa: CASSVVAEGGYTF
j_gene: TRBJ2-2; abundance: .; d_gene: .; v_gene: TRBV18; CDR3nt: TGTGCCAGCTCACCACTAGCGGACTACACCGGGGAGCTGTTTTTT; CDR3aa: CASSPLADYTGELFF
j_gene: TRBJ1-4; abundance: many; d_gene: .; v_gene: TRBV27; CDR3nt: TGTGCCAGCAGTTTGGACCGGAACGGGGTACTGTTTTTT; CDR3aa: CASSLDRNGVLFF
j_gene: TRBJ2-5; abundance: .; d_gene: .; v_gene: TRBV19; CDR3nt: TGTGCCAGTAGTACCTCCCGGGACCATGAGACCCAGTACTTC; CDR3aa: CASSTSRDHETQYF
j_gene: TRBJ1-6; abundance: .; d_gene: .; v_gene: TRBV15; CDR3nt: TGTGCCACCAGCAGAGATCTTCGGGGGATCCGATATAATTCACCCCTCCACTTT; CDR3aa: CATSRDLRGIRYNSPLHF
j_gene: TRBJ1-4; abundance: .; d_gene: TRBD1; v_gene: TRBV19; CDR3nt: TGTGCCAGTAGCCGGGGACAGTCTAATGAAAAACTGTTTTTT; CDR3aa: CASSRGQSNEKLFF
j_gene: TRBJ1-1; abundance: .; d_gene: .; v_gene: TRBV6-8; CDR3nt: TGTGCCAGCAGTAAACTTCTTCCAGCGGAAGCTTTCTTT; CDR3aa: CASSKLLPAEAFF
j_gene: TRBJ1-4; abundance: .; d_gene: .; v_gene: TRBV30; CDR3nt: TGTGCCTGGAGTTTCCAGGGGGAAAAACTGTTTTTT; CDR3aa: CAWSFQGEKLFF
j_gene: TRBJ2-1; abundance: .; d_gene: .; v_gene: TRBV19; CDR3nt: TGTGCCAGTAGTTACACGAATGAGCAGTTCTTC; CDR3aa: CASSYTNEQFF
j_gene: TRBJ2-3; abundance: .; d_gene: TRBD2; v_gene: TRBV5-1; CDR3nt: TGCGCCAGCAGCTTTCCTAGCGGGACCACAGATACGCAGTATTTT; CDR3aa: CASSFPSGTTDTQYF
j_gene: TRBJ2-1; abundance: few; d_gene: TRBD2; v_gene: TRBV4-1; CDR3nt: TGCGCCAGCAGCCAAATCGGACTAGCGTCCCCCACCTACAATGAGCAGTTCTTC; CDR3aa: CASSQIGLASPTYNEQFF
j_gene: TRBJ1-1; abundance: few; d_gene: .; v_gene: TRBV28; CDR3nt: TGTGCCAGCAGTTCCCAGGGGAGGACCACTGAAGCTTTCTTT; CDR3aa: CASSSQGRTTEAFF
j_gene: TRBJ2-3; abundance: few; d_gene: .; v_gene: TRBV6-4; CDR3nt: TGTGCCAGCAGCGACAGGGATACGCAGTATTTT; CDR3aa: CASSDRDTQYF